The table lists the clone carrying this T cell receptor beta chain with a count of one. This specimen comes from a study of blood T cell repertoires in COVID-19. This CDR3 is built from 15 residues. V dropped 0 bases and J dropped 1; count of bases not matched to a gene: 2. CDR1 and CDR2 (germline): LNHDA, SQIVND (reference sequence). How the authors handled the data: Estimation of nucleated cell counts was performed using reference gene primer amplification. Profiled with immunoSEQ multiplex PCR; TCRdb holds only in-frame clones, not every one. The D gene and trimming were derived from the DNA, and the V and J assignments and clone size from that table. The sample has around 97,000 clones, roughly 80% seen once.

Material for sequencing was peripheral blood. The sequence was collected from a human donor in a cohort sampled during active COVID-19. The V call is TRBV19, the J call TRBJ2-7; the match to TRBD1 covers 8 bases. In DNA, the CDR3 is TGTGCCAGTAGTATAGACCGACAGGGGTCCTACGAGCAGTACTTC. Translation gives CASSIDRQGSYEQYF.